This is a list of T cell receptor beta chains from one sample in a study of identical twins. Each CDR3 protein is one row after TCRdb ran MiXCR on the 5' RACE reads. The sample contains around 530,000 distinct CDR3 sequences, roughly 15% of which appear only once. The same data also went into a second study, on yellow fever vaccine responses in identical twins.

Sequencing was done on a sample of CD4+ T cells sorted from blood. These receptor sequences come from a woman between 18 and 29 years old in good health. CDR3s include the opening cysteine and the closing phenylalanine or tryptophan. The D gene is left open where the match is weak. For some rows the clone size is stated as once, few or many, or as a class when expanded; others skip it.

TRBJ2-1	TRBV6-1	-	few	TGTGCCAGCAGCTCTGCATCGACGGGACTCGGTGAGCAGTTCTTC	CASSSASTGLGEQFF
TRBJ2-7	TRBV4-1	-	few	TGCGCCAGCAGCCGAATTTCCCGAGGGAGAGGACAGTTCGCCTACGAGCAGTACTTC	CASSRISRGRGQFAYEQYF
TRBJ2-1	TRBV10-3	-	many	TGTGCCATCAGTGGAGCCAATGAGCAGTTCTTC	CAISGANEQFF
TRBJ2-2	TRBV5-1	-	few	TGCGCCAGCAGCTTGATTCTAGAGAACACCGGGGAGCTGTTTTTT	CASSLILENTGELFF
TRBJ2-1	TRBV7-9	TRBD2	many	TGTGCCAGCAGCGCGGCGAGCGGGAGGATGTTCTTC	CASSAASGRMFF
TRBJ2-3	TRBV19	-	few	TGTGCCAGTAGTATCCGTCAGGGGACAGATACGCAGTATTTT	CASSIRQGTDTQYF
TRBJ2-1	TRBV7-9	-	-	TGTGCCAGCATGAGTAATGAGCAGTTCTTC	CASMSNEQFF
TRBJ2-5	TRBV10-3	-	few	TGTGCCATCAGTGAGACTAAGATCGAAGAGACCCAGTACTTC	CAISETKIEETQYF
TRBJ1-6	TRBV3-1	-	-	TGTGCCAGCAGCAGACAGGTCAATTCACCCCTCCACTTT	CASSRQVNSPLHF
TRBJ2-7	TRBV2	-	-	TGTGCCAGCAGTCTTGACTACGCCTCCTACGAGCAGTACTTC	CASSLDYASYEQYF
TRBJ2-1	TRBV7-3	-	few	TGTGCCAGCAGCTTAAGGGGCGGTCAGTCAAACAATGAGCAGTTCTTC	CASSLRGGQSNNEQFF
TRBJ2-6	TRBV3-1	-	-	TGTGCCAGCAGCCAAGGGGGGGCCAACGTCCTGACTTTC	CASSQGGANVLTF
TRBJ2-2	TRBV20-1	TRBD2	few	TGCAGTGCTAGAGTTGCTAGCGGGGGGGCCGGGGAGCTGTTTTTT	CSARVASGGAGELFF
TRBJ2-2	TRBV10-3	-	few	TGTGCCATCACCAGGGCCCCATCCGTAACCGGGGAGCTGTTTTTT	CAITRAPSVTGELFF
TRBJ2-7	TRBV5-1	TRBD2	-	TGCGCCAGCAGCTTTACAAGCGGGACCGGGTATATTTCCTACGAGCAGTACTTC	CASSFTSGTGYISYEQYF
TRBJ2-3	TRBV11-2	TRBD1	-	TGTGCCAGCAACGAGGGACAGAGGCAGTTTCCAGATACGCAGTATTTT	CASNEGQRQFPDTQYF
TRBJ1-5	TRBV10-3	TRBD1	-	TGTGCCATCAGTGATCGACAGGGCACTCAGCCCCAGCATTTT	CAISDRQGTQPQHF
TRBJ2-1	TRBV6-4	-	few	TGTGCCAGCAGTCTAGAGGTGGGGCAACACAATGAGCAGTTCTTC	CASSLEVGQHNEQFF
TRBJ2-3	TRBV7-2	TRBD1	many	TGTGCCAGCAGCTTAGGGGGGACAGGGGCGGATACGCAGTATTTT	CASSLGGTGADTQYF
TRBJ1-2	TRBV12-3/TRBV12-4	-	few	TGTGCCAGCAGTTTAGGGGAACTTTTATATGGCTACACCTTC	CASSLGELLYGYTF
TRBJ1-1	TRBV5-1	TRBD1	many	TGCGCCAGCAGCCGGACAGGGATGAACACTGAAGCTTTCTTT	CASSRTGMNTEAFF
TRBJ1-6	TRBV7-9	TRBD1	few	TGTGCCAGCCTCCAGGGGACAGGGGAAAATTCACCCCTCCACTTT	CASLQGTGENSPLHF
TRBJ1-2	TRBV6-1	-	few	TGTGCCAGCAGGGTAGACAGCTTTAGCGGGTATGGCTACACCTTC	CASRVDSFSGYGYTF
TRBJ2-1	TRBV3-1	-	few	TGTGCCAGCAGCCGGGCCATTACAGGTACCAATGAGCAGTTCTTC	CASSRAITGTNEQFF
TRBJ2-7	TRBV7-6	TRBD2	-	TGTGCCAGCAGCTTAGTAGAGACTAGCGAACGCTTCGTCTTC	CASSLVETSERFVF
TRBJ2-1	TRBV5-1	TRBD2	-	TGCGCCAGCAGTCTCTGGGGTAGCGGGAACTCCAATGAGCAGTTCTTC	CASSLWGSGNSNEQFF
TRBJ2-2	TRBV3-1	-	few	TGTGCCAGCAGCCGACTCTCCCCCCAACCGTCCACCGGGGAGCTGTTTTTT	CASSRLSPQPSTGELFF
TRBJ2-5	TRBV5-1	-	-	TGCGCCAGCAGCTTGGCAAATAGTTGGCAAGAGACCCAGTACTTC	CASSLANSWQETQYF
TRBJ1-6	TRBV20-1	-	-	TGCAGTGCACAATGGGGACAAATTAATTCACCCCTCCACTTT	CSAQWGQINSPLHF
TRBJ2-7	TRBV12-3/TRBV12-4	TRBD2	few	TGTGCCAGCTGGGAGGGGACTAGCGGAGCCTACGAGCAGTACTTC	CASWEGTSGAYEQYF
TRBJ2-2	TRBV4-1	TRBD1	-	TGCGCCAGCAAATCGACAGGGTTCACCGGGGAGCTGTTTTTT	CASKSTGFTGELFF
TRBJ1-2	TRBV12-3/TRBV12-4	-	many	TGTGCCAGCATTATCAGAGGGTCTAACTATGGCTACACCTTC	CASIIRGSNYGYTF
TRBJ2-3	TRBV24-1	-	few	TGTGCCACCAGCGCCCGGGGGAGCACAGATACGCAGTATTTT	CATSARGSTDTQYF
TRBJ2-2	TRBV9	-	-	TGTGCCAGCAGCGTAGGTATTGGCGTGACGAACACCGGGGAGCTGTTTTTT	CASSVGIGVTNTGELFF
TRBJ2-3	TRBV27	-	-	TGTGCCAGCACCCGAAGAGGGGAACGAGATACGCAGTATTTT	CASTRRGERDTQYF
TRBJ1-6	TRBV5-1	TRBD1	-	TGCGCCAGCAGCTTGCCGGGACAGGGCTATTCACCCCTCCACTTT	CASSLPGQGYSPLHF
TRBJ2-7	TRBV25-1	TRBD1	-	TGTGCCAGCAGTGGGGGATCAGGGGGAGCAAGAGGTTGGGCCTACGAGCAGTACTTC	CASSGGSGGARGWAYEQYF
TRBJ2-1	TRBV6-2/TRBV6-3	-	few	TGTGCCAGCAGTTACGGCGGGACTCAGTTTAATGAGCAGTTCTTC	CASSYGGTQFNEQFF
TRBJ2-1	TRBV4-1	-	many	TGCGCCAGCAGCCAAGGAACAGGGACCTACAATGAGCAGTTCTTC	CASSQGTGTYNEQFF
TRBJ2-5	TRBV20-1	-	-	TGCAGTGCTAGAGCTGATGTGGGGCGGGAGACCCAGTACTTC	CSARADVGRETQYF
TRBJ2-4	TRBV7-9	TRBD2	-	TGTGCCAGCAGCTCCCCCGAGACTAGCGGGAGAGTAGAATTC	CASSSPETSGRVEF
TRBJ2-2	TRBV9	-	-	TGTGCCAGCAGCCCAAGACTAGGAGGGGACACCGGGGAGCTGTTTTTT	CASSPRLGGDTGELFF
TRBJ2-2	TRBV3-1	TRBD1	-	TGTGCCAGCAGCGGTCGGACAGGGGGCGCCGGGGAGCTGTTTTTT	CASSGRTGGAGELFF
TRBJ2-3	TRBV12-3/TRBV12-4	-	many	TGTGCCAGCAGTTTAGCTTGGACCGGGGATACGCAGTATTTT	CASSLAWTGDTQYF
TRBJ1-5	TRBV6-1	-	-	TGTGCCAGCAGGGACAGTGCGTATAGCAATCAGCCCCAGCATTTT	CASRDSAYSNQPQHF